This T cell receptor (beta chain) was found in a study of chemoradiotherapy in HPV16-positive cancers. As concerns this clone: The antigen remains unidentified.

General study points: Better recurrence-free survival went with HPV-responsive T-cell expansion in HPV16-positive patients.

The V gene lost 0 bases and the J gene lost 2 bases, with 19 bases spanning the gap. CDR1 and CDR2 from the germline V gene are SGHAT and FQNNGV. The length of the CDR3 is 18 residues. The assay was immunoSEQ multiplex PCR, and TCRdb's table has in-frame clones only and misses some. The repertoire holds about 12,000 clones, approximately 87% seen once, with about 3% in the top ten. The receptor comes from a human donor with HPV-associated anogenital cancer. The rearrangement uses TRBV11-2 and TRBJ2-5; D might be TRBD2 (6 bases). The sample consisted of blood, taken from a patient who underwent chemoradiotherapy. CDR3 nucleotides: TGTGCCAGCAGCTTAGATCCTCCCCCCGCGGGGAGGCAAGAGACCCAGTACTTC. Amino acids: CASSLDPPPAGRQETQYF.